This TCR beta chain stems from a study of OX40 agonist ivuxolimab in advanced cancers. Measured with immunoSEQ multiplex PCR; TCRdb has only the in-frame clones, and not every one. The table shows roughly 24,000 clones, with 75% to 90% occurring only once. This clone was detected once. The V gene end was trimmed by 11 bases and the J gene end by 0 bases; junction bases not matched to a gene: 3. The length of the CDR3 is 13 residues. Per the germline V gene, CDR1 is MNHNS and CDR2 is SASEGT. Source: CD4+ or CD8+ T cells sorted from blood, taken in a trial of the OX40 agonist ivuxolimab. The receptor was derived from an adult with an advanced solid tumor such as melanoma, head and neck, liver or kidney cancer. The chain recombines TRBV6-1 with TRBJ2-1; 8 bases are shared with TRBD2. CDR3 residues: CALSGSSYNEQFF. CDR3 DNA: TGTGCCCTCAGCGGGAGCTCCTACAATGAGCAGTTCTTC.